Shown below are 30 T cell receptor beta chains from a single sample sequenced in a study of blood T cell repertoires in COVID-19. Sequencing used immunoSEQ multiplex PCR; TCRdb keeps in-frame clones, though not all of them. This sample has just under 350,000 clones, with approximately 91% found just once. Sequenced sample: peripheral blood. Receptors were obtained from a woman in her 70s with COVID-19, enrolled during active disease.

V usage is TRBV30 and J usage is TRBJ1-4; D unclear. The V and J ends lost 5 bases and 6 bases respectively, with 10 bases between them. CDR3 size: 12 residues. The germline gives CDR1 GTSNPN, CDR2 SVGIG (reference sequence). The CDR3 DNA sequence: TGTGCCTGGGGTACTTATGATGAAAAACTGTTTTTT. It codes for CAWGTYDEKLFF.

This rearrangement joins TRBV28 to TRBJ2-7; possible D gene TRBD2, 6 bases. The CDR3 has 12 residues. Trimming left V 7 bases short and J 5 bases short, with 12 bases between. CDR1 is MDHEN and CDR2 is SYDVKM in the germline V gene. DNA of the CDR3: TGTGCCAGCACCGCGGGCGGGGACGAGCAGTACTTC. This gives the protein CASTAGGDEQYF. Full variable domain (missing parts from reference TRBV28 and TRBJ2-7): DVKVTQSSRYLVKRTGEKVFLECVQDMDHENMFWYRQDPGLGLRLIYFSYDVKMKEKGDIPEGYSVSREKKERFSLILESASTNQTSMYLCASTAGGDEQYFGPGTRLTVT.

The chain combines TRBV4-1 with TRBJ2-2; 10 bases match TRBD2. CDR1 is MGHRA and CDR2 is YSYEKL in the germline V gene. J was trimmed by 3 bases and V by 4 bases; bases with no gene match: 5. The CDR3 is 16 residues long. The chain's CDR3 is CASSPLAGVHTGELFF. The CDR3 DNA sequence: TGCGCCAGCAGCCCCCTAGCGGGGGTCCACACCGGGGAGCTGTTTTTT.

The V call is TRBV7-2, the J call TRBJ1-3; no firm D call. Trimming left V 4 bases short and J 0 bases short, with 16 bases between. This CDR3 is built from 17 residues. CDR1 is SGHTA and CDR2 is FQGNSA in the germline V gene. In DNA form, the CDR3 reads TGTGCCAGCAGCTCGATCCCCAGCGTCATCTCTGGAAACACCATATATTTT. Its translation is CASSSIPSVISGNTIYF.

The CDR3, as DNA: TGTGCCAGCAGTTTAAGAGGACAGGGGGCGAGGGAGCAGTACTTC. Translating it yields CASSLRGQGAREQYF. V is TRBV27 and J is TRBJ2-7, with 11 nucleotides matching TRBD1. Germline V gives CDR1 MNHEY, CDR2 SMNVEV (reference sequence). The V segment lost 2 bases and the J segment 7 bases; nucleotides outside the gene matches: 7. The CDR3 contains 15 residues.

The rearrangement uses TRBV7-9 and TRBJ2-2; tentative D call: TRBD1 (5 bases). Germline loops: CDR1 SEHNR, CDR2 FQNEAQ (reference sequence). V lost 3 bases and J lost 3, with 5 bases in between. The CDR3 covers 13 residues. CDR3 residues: CASSFRDTGELFF. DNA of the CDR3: TGTGCCAGCAGCTTCAGGGACACCGGGGAGCTGTTTTTT.

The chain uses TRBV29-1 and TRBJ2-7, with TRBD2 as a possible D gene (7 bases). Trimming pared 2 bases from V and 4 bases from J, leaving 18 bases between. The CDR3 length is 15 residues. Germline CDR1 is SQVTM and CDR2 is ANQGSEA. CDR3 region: CSVETARGAGYEQYF. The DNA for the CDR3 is TGCAGCGTTGAAACCGCTCGGGGGGCGGGATACGAGCAGTACTTC.

The CDR3 DNA reads as TGTGCCAGCAGTACACAGGGGAGCGTTCAGCCCCAGCATTTT. It yields the protein CASSTQGSVQPQHF. This chain links TRBV6-2 or TRBV6-3 with TRBJ1-5; TRBD1 aligns across 7 bases. V lost 5 bases, J lost 6 bases, and 7 bases stayed unmatched. Germline V CDR1 and CDR2: MNHEY, SVGEGT. This CDR3 is 14 amino acids long.

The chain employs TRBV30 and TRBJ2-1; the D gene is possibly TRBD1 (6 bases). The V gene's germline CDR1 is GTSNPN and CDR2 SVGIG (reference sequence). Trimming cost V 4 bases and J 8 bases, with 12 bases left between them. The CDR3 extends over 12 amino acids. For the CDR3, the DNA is TGTGCCTGGACAGGGGATGGAGATGAGCAGTTCTTC. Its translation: CAWTGDGDEQFF.

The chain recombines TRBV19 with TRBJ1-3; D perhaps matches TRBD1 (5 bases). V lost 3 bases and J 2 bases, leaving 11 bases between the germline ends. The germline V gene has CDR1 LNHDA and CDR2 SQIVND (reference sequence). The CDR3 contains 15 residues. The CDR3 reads CASSMTTVTGNTIYF. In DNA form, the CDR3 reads TGTGCCAGTAGTATGACGACAGTAACTGGAAACACCATATATTTT. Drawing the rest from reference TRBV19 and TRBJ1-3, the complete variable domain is DGGITQSPKYLFRKEGQNVTLSCEQNLNHDAMYWYRQDPGQGLRLIYYSQIVNDFQKGDIAEGYSVSREKKESFPLTVTSAQKNPTAFYLCASSMTTVTGNTIYFGEGSWLTVV.

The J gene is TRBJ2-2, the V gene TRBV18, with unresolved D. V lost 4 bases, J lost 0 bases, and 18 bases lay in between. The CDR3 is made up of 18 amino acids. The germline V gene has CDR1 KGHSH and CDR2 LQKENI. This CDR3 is CASSQSSMGPSNTGELFF. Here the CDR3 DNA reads TGTGCCAGCTCACAATCTTCGATGGGCCCCTCGAACACCGGGGAGCTGTTTTTT.

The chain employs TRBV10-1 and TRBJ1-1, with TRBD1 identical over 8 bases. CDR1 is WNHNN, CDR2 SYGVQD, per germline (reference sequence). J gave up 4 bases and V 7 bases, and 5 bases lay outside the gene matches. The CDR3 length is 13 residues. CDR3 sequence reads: CASTHRGTTEAFF. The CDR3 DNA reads TGCGCCAGCACCCACAGGGGGACCACTGAAGCTTTCTTT.

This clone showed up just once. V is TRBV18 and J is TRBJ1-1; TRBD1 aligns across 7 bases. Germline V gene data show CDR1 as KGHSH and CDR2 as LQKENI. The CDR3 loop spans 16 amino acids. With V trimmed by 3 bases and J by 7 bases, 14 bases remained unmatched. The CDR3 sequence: CASSPGVDREPDEAFF. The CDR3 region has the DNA TGTGCCAGCTCACCCGGTGTTGACAGGGAACCAGATGAAGCTTTCTTT.

The CDR3 nucleotides are TGTGCCTGGAGTTTTGGGGGGGCGCTAGGCAATCAGCCCCAGCATTTT. Translating gives CAWSFGGALGNQPQHF. The gene calls are TRBV30 and TRBJ1-5; TRBD1 might be the D (6 bases). Looked up from germline, CDR1 is GTSNPN and CDR2 is SVGIG (reference sequence). This CDR3 comprises 16 residues. Trimming stripped 2 bases from V and 2 bases from J, with 16 bases between.

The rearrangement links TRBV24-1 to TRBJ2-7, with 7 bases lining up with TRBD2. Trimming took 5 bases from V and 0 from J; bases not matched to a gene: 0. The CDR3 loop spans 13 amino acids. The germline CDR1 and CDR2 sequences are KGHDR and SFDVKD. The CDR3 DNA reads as TGTGCCACCAGTGGCGGGAGCTCCTACGAGCAGTACTTC. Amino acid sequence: CATSGGSSYEQYF.

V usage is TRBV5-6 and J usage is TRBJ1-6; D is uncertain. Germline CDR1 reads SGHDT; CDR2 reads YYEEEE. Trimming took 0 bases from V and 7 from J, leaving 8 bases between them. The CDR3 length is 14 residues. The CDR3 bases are TGTGCCAGCAGCTTGGCGGGAGAAAATTCACCCCTCCACTTT. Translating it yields CASSLAGENSPLHF.

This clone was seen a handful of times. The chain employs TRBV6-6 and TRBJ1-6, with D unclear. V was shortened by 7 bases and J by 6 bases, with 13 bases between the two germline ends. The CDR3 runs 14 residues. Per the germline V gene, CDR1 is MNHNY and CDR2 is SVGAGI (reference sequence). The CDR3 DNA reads TGTGCCAGCACCATAGGGAGGGCTAATTCACCCCTCCACTTT. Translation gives CASTIGRANSPLHF.

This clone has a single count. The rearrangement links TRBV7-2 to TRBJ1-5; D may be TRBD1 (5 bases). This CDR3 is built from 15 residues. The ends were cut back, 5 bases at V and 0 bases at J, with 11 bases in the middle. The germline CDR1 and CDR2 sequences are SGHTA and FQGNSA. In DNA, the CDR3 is TGTGCCAGCAGCCCTGACAGATATAGCAATCAGCCCCAGCATTTT. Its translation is CASSPDRYSNQPQHF.

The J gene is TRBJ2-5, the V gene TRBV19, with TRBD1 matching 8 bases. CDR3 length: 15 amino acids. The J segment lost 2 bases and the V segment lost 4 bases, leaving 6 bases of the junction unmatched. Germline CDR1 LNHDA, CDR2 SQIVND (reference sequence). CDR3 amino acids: CASSNLGQDQETQYF. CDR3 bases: TGTGCCAGTAGTAATTTGGGACAGGATCAAGAGACCCAGTACTTC.

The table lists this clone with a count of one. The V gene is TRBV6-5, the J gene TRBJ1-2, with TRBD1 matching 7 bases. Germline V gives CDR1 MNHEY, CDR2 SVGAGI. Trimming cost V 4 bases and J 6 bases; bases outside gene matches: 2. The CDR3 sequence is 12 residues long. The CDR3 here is CASSFRGNGYTF. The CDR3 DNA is TGTGCCAGCAGTTTCAGGGGGAATGGCTACACCTTC.

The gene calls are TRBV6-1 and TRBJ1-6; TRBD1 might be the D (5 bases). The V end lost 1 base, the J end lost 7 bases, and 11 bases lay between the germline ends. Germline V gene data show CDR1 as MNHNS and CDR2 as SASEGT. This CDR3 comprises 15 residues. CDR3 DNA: TGTGCCAGCAGTGAAGAGGCGGGGGTAAATTCACCCCTCCACTTT. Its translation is CASSEEAGVNSPLHF.

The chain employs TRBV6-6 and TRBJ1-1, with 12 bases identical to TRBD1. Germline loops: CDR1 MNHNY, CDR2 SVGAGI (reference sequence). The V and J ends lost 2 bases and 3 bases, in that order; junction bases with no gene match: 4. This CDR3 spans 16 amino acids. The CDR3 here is CASSYRDRGLDTEAFF. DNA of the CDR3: TGTGCCAGCAGTTACAGGGACAGGGGGCTGGACACTGAAGCTTTCTTT.

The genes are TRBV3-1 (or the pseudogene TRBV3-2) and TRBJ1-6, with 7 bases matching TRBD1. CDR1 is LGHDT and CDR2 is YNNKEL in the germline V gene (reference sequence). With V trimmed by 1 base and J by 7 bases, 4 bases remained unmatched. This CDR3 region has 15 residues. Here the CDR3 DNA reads TGTGCCAGCAGCCAAGGGACAGGACTAAATTCACCCCTCCACTTT. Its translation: CASSQGTGLNSPLHF.

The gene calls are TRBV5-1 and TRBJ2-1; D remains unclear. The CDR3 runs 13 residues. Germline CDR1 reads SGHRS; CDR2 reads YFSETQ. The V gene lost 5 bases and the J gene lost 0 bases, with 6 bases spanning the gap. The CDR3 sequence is CASREFSYNEQFF. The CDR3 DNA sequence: TGCGCCAGCAGGGAGTTCTCCTACAATGAGCAGTTCTTC.

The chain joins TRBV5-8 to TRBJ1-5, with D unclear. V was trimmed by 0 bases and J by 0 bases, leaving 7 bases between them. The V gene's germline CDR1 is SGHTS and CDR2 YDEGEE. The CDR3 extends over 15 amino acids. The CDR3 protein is CASSLGRVSNQPQHF. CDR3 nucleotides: TGTGCCAGCAGCTTGGGACGGGTTAGCAATCAGCCCCAGCATTTT.

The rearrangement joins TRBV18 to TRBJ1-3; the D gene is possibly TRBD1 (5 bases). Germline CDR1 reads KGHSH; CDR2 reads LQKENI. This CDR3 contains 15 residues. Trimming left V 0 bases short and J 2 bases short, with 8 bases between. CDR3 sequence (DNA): TGTGCCAGCTCACCACCCGGGACTCCTGGAAACACCATATATTTT. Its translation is CASSPPGTPGNTIYF. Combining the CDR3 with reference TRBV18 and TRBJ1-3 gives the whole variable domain NAGVMQNPRHLVRRRGQEARLRCSPMKGHSHVYWYRQLPEEGLKFMVYLQKENIIDESGMPKERFSAEFPKEGPSILRIQQVVRGDSAAYFCASSPPGTPGNTIYFGEGSWLTVV.

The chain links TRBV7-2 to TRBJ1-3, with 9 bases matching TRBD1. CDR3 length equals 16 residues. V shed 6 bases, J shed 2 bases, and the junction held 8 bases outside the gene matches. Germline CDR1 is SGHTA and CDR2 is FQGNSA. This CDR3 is CASRSHRGRTGNTIYF. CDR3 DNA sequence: TGTGCCAGCAGATCCCACAGGGGGCGAACTGGAAACACCATATATTTT.

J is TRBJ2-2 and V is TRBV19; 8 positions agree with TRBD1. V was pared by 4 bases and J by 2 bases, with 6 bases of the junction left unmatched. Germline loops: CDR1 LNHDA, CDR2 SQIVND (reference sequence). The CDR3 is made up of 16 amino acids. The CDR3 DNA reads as TGTGCCAGTAGTACGAGGACAGGGTCTAACACCGGGGAGCTGTTTTTT. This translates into CASSTRTGSNTGELFF.

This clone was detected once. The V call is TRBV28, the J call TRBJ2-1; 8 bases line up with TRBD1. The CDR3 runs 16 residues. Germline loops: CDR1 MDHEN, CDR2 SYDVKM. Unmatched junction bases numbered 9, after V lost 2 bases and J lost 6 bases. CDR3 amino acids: CASSLGGQGLGNEQFF. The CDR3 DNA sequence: TGTGCCAGCAGTTTAGGTGGACAGGGTTTGGGCAATGAGCAGTTCTTC.

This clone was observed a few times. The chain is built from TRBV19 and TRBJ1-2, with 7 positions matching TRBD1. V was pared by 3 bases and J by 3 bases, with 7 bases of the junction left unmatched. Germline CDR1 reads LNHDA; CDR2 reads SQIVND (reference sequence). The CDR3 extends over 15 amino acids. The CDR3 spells CASSIGQARDYGYTF. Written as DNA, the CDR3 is TGTGCCAGTAGTATCGGACAGGCTAGGGACTATGGCTACACCTTC.